The source of this T cell receptor (beta chain) is a study of blood T cell repertoires in COVID-19. Study-wide context: COVID-19 samples collected from the United States, Italy and Spain covered acute and convalescent phases.

This clone was detected only a few times. CDR3 length equals 13 residues. Trimming took 4 bases from V and 11 from J; bases not matched to a gene: 8. Germline CDR1 and CDR2: LGHDT and YNNKEL (reference sequence). Original processing methods: Nucleated cell counts were estimated from reference gene primer amplification. Data came from immunoSEQ multiplex PCR; TCRdb stores just in-frame clones and leaves some out. Clonal size and the V and J genes are those of that table, whereas D and trimming came from the DNA. The repertoire holds roughly 93,000 clones, with 80% to 90% as singletons. The TCR originated in a man aged 45-65 years with acute or convalescent COVID-19. Sequencing input: peripheral blood. This chain uses TRBV3-1 (or the pseudogene TRBV3-2) with TRBJ2-1; 7 positions agree with TRBD1. CDR3 bases: TGTGCCAGCAGCCGAACACTACAGGGGCAGCAGTTCTTC. It codes for CASSRTLQGQQFF.